These 12 T cell receptor beta chains originate from one sample sequenced in a study of T cells in localized non-small cell lung cancer. The method was immunoSEQ multiplex PCR; TCRdb's version includes in-frame clones alone and lacks a portion of them. Of roughly 35,000 clones listed, approximately 92% are singletons. This specimen was peripheral blood, taken before any cancer treatment. These receptors were obtained from a female donor of 60 years or more with stage I lung adenocarcinoma.

The J gene is TRBJ1-1, the V gene TRBV7-9, with unresolved D. CDR3 length equals 15 residues. Trimming took 1 base from V and 6 from J, leaving 15 bases between them. Per germline, CDR1 SEHNR and CDR2 FQNEAQ (reference sequence). The DNA of the CDR3 is TGTGCCAGCAGCTTAGAGGTCGGGGTTTTAGCTGAAGCTTTCTTT. Translating it yields CASSLEVGVLAEAFF.

This chain links TRBV4-1 with TRBJ2-1, with 7 positions matching TRBD1. The CDR3 sequence is 13 residues long. The V gene's germline CDR1 is MGHRA and CDR2 YSYEKL. V gave up 2 bases and J gave up 7 bases; unmatched junction bases: 2. The DNA for the CDR3 is TGCGCCAGCAGCCAATCACAGGGGAATGAGCAGTTCTTC. This gives the protein CASSQSQGNEQFF.

This clone was counted once. The chain couples TRBV14 to TRBJ2-5, with D maybe TRBD1 (6 bases). In germline, CDR1 is SGHDN, CDR2 FVKESK. V was cut by 0 bases and J by 4 bases, with 12 bases left in between. CDR3 length: 15 residues. CDR3 nucleotides: TGTGCCAGCAGCCAAGAAGGACAGAGAGTAGAGACCCAGTACTTC. It translates to CASSQEGQRVETQYF.

The chain recombines TRBV2 with TRBJ1-1; D gene unclear. Trimming removed 3 bases from V and 0 bases from J, with 8 bases in between. In germline, CDR1 is SNHLY, CDR2 FYNNEI. This CDR3 region has 14 residues. The CDR3 spells CASSERVMNTEAFF. The CDR3 region has the DNA TGTGCCAGCAGTGAGAGAGTTATGAACACTGAAGCTTTCTTT. The full variable domain, rest sourced from reference TRBV2 and TRBJ1-1, is EPEVTQTPSHQVTQMGQEVILRCVPISNHLYFYWYRQILGQKVEFLVSFYNNEISEKSEIFDDQFSVERPDGSNFTLKIRSTKLEDSAMYFCASSERVMNTEAFFGQGTRLTVV.

The chain links TRBV11-2 to TRBJ2-1; no definite D call. V lost 7 bases to trimming and J lost 6 bases, with 7 bases between them. Germline V CDR1 and CDR2: SGHAT, FQNNGV. This CDR3 is built from 11 residues. The CDR3 DNA reads as TGTGCCAGCACCCGGGTCAATGAGCAGTTCTTC. It translates to CASTRVNEQFF. The full variable domain, its missing parts supplied by reference TRBV11-2 and TRBJ2-1, is EAGVAQSPRYKIIEKRQSVAFWCNPISGHATLYWYQQILGQGPKLLIQFQNNGVVDDSQLPKDRFSAERLKGVDSTLKIQPAKLEDSAVYLCASTRVNEQFFGPGTRLTVL.

This rearrangement joins TRBV6-5 to TRBJ1-1; 7 bases fit TRBD1. This CDR3 is built from 14 residues. The germline gives CDR1 MNHEY, CDR2 SVGAGI. V was pared by 4 bases and J by 5 bases, with 7 bases of the junction left unmatched. The CDR3 spells CASSFDRVPTEAFF. Written as DNA, the CDR3 is TGTGCCAGCAGTTTCGACAGGGTACCGACTGAAGCTTTCTTT.

The chain is built from TRBV5-1 and TRBJ2-5, with 13 bases lining up with TRBD2. The V segment lost 1 base and the J segment 2 bases; nucleotides outside the gene matches: 2. CDR3 length: 16 amino acids. Germline V CDR1 and CDR2: SGHRS, YFSETQ. CDR3 coding DNA: TGCGCCAGCAGCTTGCCACTAGCGGGGGGGCAAGAGACCCAGTACTTC. Translated: CASSLPLAGGQETQYF.

V and J are TRBV2 and TRBJ1-6; a possible D gene is TRBD1 (6 bases). Germline values: CDR1 SNHLY, CDR2 FYNNEI. This CDR3 spans 18 amino acids. The V gene lost 1 base and the J gene lost 6 bases, with 19 bases spanning the gap. The CDR3 protein is CASSEGGGRVFLNSPLHF. The CDR3 coding sequence is TGTGCCAGCAGTGAAGGGGGGGGCAGAGTGTTCCTTAATTCACCCCTCCACTTT.

CDR3 loop: CASSPMTHTGELFF. Here the CDR3 DNA reads TGTGCCAGCAGTCCCATGACACACACCGGGGAGCTGTTTTTT. The chain combines TRBV28 with TRBJ2-2; D uncertain. V was shortened by 5 bases and J by 3 bases, with 10 bases between the two germline ends. CDR1 is MDHEN, CDR2 SYDVKM, per germline. The CDR3 is 14 amino acids.

The chain has TRBV5-1 and TRBJ2-7, with D possibly matching TRBD2 (7 bases). This CDR3 spans 14 amino acids. Per the germline V gene, CDR1 is SGHRS and CDR2 is YFSETQ. Trimming took off 4 bases at V and 6 bases at J, with 17 bases between the two ends. Written as DNA, the CDR3 is TGCGCCAGCAGCCCAGTCCGGGGGGCGACCGAGCAGTACTTC. This gives the protein CASSPVRGATEQYF.

This rearrangement joins TRBV6-6 to TRBJ2-7; no firm D call. Germline CDR1 and CDR2: MNHNY and SVGAGI (reference sequence). V lost 2 bases, J lost 2 bases, and 7 bases lay in between. There are 13 residues in the CDR3. The CDR3 DNA sequence: TGTGCCAGCAGTTACACAAACACCTACGAGCAGTACTTC. It codes for CASSYTNTYEQYF.

The J gene is TRBJ2-2, the V gene TRBV9, with D hard to call. V was trimmed by 0 bases and J by 1 base, leaving 10 bases between them. The CDR3 length is 16 residues. CDR1 and CDR2 from the germline V gene are SGDLS and YYNGEE. The CDR3 region has the DNA TGTGCCAGCAGCGTAGAGTGGGCAATGAACACCGGGGAGCTGTTTTTT. This gives the protein CASSVEWAMNTGELFF. Supplemented by reference TRBV9 and TRBJ2-2, the full variable domain reads DSGVTQTPKHLITATGQRVTLRCSPRSGDLSVYWYQQSLDQGLQFLIQYYNGEERAKGNILERFSAQQFPDLHSELNLSSLELGDSALYFCASSVEWAMNTGELFFGEGSRLTVL.